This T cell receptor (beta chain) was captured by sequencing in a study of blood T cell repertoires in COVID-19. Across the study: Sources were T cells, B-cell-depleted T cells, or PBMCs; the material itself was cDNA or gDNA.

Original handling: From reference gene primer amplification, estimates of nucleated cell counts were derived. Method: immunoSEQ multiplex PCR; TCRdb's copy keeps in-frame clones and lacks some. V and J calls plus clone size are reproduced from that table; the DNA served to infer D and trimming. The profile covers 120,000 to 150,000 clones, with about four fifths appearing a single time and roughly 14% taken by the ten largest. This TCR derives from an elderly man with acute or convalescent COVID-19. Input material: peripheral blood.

CDR3 in amino acids: CASSLFTGELGAFF. CDR3 sequence (DNA): TGTGCCAGCAGCTTATTTACAGGGGAGCTTGGAGCTTTCTTT. This chain connects TRBV11-1 to TRBJ1-1; 7 nucleotides agree with TRBD1. Germline V gene lookup returns CDR1 SGHAT and CDR2 FQDESV (reference sequence). Trimming cost V 2 bases and J 10 bases; bases outside gene matches: 10. The CDR3 length is 14 residues.